Described below is a single TCR beta chain sequence and its context. Its target is not known. Whole-study results and caveats: Tumor-infiltrating Treg TCR alpha and beta sequences overlapped most with tumor naive CD4+ T cells, then blood naive. Tumor memory CD4+ T cell TCR gene usage was found to cluster with blood and lymph node memory CD4+ cells and with lymph node naive CD4+ cells.

Semi-nested PCR with Nested Universal Primer A followed constant-region reverse priming of full-length variable regions. TCRdb called the 5' RACE reads again in MiXCR, with one record for every CDR3 protein. The sample includes about 23,000 distinct CDR3 sequences, less than 40% seen only once; the top ten take 2% to 2.5%. Naive CD4+ T cells were purified with Tregs depleted by CD25. The sample consisted of tumor-infiltrating naive CD4+ T cells sorted from the breast tumor. Subset noted: naive CD4+ T cells, CD4+CD45RA+CD25-. This clonotype originated in a female donor with breast cancer.

CDR3 DNA sequence: TGTGCCAGCAGCTTAGCTACAGGGGGGAACGAGCAGTACTTC. It yields the protein CASSLATGGNEQYF. The V and J genes are TRBV7-6 and TRBJ2-7; 8 bases line up with TRBD1. Germline V gene lookup returns CDR1 SGHVS and CDR2 FNYEAQ. V shed 0 bases, J shed 5 bases, and the junction held 3 bases outside the gene matches. This CDR3 comprises 14 residues.